This TCR beta chain was observed in a study of control samples from healthy donors and cancer patients. Data came from immunoSEQ multiplex PCR; TCRdb stores just in-frame clones and leaves some out. This table holds fewer than 500,000 clones, 80% to 95% found once. This CDR3 has 16 amino acids. V was clipped by 3 bases and J by 2 bases, with 16 bases between them. The germline V gene encodes CDR1 LGHNA and CDR2 YNFKEQ. This receptor was identified in a man in his forties with head and neck cancer. Input material: PBMCs. The gene calls are TRBV4-2 and TRBJ2-5, with D possibly being TRBD2 (6 bases). CDR3 coding DNA: TGTGCCAGCAGCCAGGAAGGCGGGGCGGCTCAAGAGACCCAGTACTTC. Translation: CASSQEGGAAQETQYF.